The next 24 T cell receptor beta chains were all read from a single sample in a study of blood T cell repertoires in COVID-19. Here immunoSEQ multiplex PCR was the method, and the copy in TCRdb shows in-frame clones only, minus some. The table lists over 200,000 clones, roughly 88% of them singletons. Sequenced input: PBMCs or T cells enriched from blood (not recorded which). The source is a woman in her 30s who had been exposed to COVID-19.

In this sample, this clone turned up once. V is TRBV28 and J is TRBJ1-5; 8 nucleotides align to TRBD1. Germline CDR1 reads MDHEN; CDR2 reads SYDVKM. V was pared by 2 bases and J by 1 base, with 7 bases of the junction left unmatched. This CDR3 comprises 17 residues. The CDR3 DNA sequence: TGTGCCAGCAGTTTACTGGACAGGGAAGGAAGCAATCAGCCCCAGCATTTT. Its protein is CASSLLDREGSNQPQHF.

This chain connects TRBV6-6 to TRBJ1-5; TRBD1 might be the D (6 bases). Germline V gives CDR1 MNHNY, CDR2 SVGAGI (reference sequence). This CDR3 region has 15 residues. V dropped 5 bases and J dropped 0 bases, with 11 bases sitting between them. DNA of the CDR3: TGTGCCAGCAGTCGGACAGTTAATAGCAATCAGCCCCAGCATTTT. This encodes CASSRTVNSNQPQHF.

The V call is TRBV9, the J call TRBJ2-5; the match to TRBD1 covers 8 bases. With 1 base clipped from V and 5 bases from J, the junction kept 4 bases outside the gene matches. Germline V lookup: CDR1 SGDLS, CDR2 YYNGEE. The CDR3 is 14 residues long. The CDR3 DNA follows: TGTGCCAGCAGCGTAAGGCGGACAGGGGAGACCCAGTACTTC. Translation: CASSVRRTGETQYF.

This clone has a single count. V is TRBV9 and J is TRBJ2-2, with 11 bases aligning to TRBD2. CDR3 length: 16 residues. CDR1 SGDLS and CDR2 YYNGEE come from the germline V gene. The junction had 6 bases not matched to a gene; V was cut back by 8 bases and J by 0 bases. CDR3: CARPGLAEANTGELFF. The CDR3 region has the DNA TGTGCCAGACCGGGACTAGCGGAGGCGAACACCGGGGAGCTGTTTTTT.

The chain has TRBV11-3 and TRBJ2-1; D uncertain. Germline V gene data show CDR1 as SGHNT and CDR2 as YENEEA. V shed 3 bases and J shed 5 bases, with 5 bases lying between them. This CDR3 is built from 12 residues. The CDR3 loop reads CASSFQNNEQFF. The CDR3 region has the DNA TGTGCCAGCAGCTTTCAGAACAATGAGCAGTTCTTC.

This chain links TRBV6-5 with TRBJ1-6; D not resolved. Per the germline V gene, CDR1 is MNHEY and CDR2 is SVGAGI. The V end was cut by 7 bases, the J end by 7 bases, with 11 bases between. This CDR3 is 13 amino acids long. For the CDR3, the DNA is TGTGCCAGCAACTCCGGTATAAATTCACCCCTCCACTTT. It yields the protein CASNSGINSPLHF.

DNA of the CDR3: TGCGCCAGCAGCTTTGGGGGACTAGCGGGTTCAGATACGCAGTATTTT. Amino acid sequence: CASSFGGLAGSDTQYF. The chain combines TRBV5-1 with TRBJ2-3; TRBD2 matches 12 bases. The CDR3 contains 16 residues. The germline V gene encodes CDR1 SGHRS and CDR2 YFSETQ. V trimming: 2 bases; J trimming: 4 bases; junction bases outside the gene matches: 5.

J is TRBJ2-7 and V is TRBV12-3 or TRBV12-4; D gene unclear. V lost 4 bases to trimming and J lost 4 bases, with 11 bases between them. The CDR3 runs 13 residues. CDR3 DNA: TGTGCCAGCAGTTCCCACCGAGCTTACGAGCAGTACTTC. It yields the protein CASSSHRAYEQYF.

This clone was seen only once. The J gene is TRBJ2-7, the V gene TRBV27, with 10 bases aligning to TRBD1. V lost 2 bases and J lost 5; bases outside the gene matches: 6. In germline, CDR1 is MNHEY, CDR2 SMNVEV (reference sequence). The CDR3 has 15 amino acids. The CDR3 DNA reads TGTGCCAGCAGTTTAGAAGGGACAGGGGTGGACGAGCAGTACTTC. It codes for CASSLEGTGVDEQYF.

The chain couples TRBV6-5 to TRBJ2-2; 7 bases map to TRBD2. The CDR3 is made up of 16 amino acids. Per the germline V gene, CDR1 is MNHEY and CDR2 is SVGAGI. V dropped 2 bases and J dropped 1; count of bases not matched to a gene: 4. CDR3 loop: CASSYRASGNTGELFF. CDR3 sequence (DNA): TGTGCCAGCAGTTACCGGGCTAGCGGGAACACCGGGGAGCTGTTTTTT.

CDR3 sequence reads: CASRSSGGNQPQHF. In DNA form, the CDR3 reads TGCGCCAGCAGGTCAAGCGGGGGCAATCAGCCCCAGCATTTT. The gene calls are TRBV10-2 and TRBJ1-5; D unresolved. Germline CDR1 is WSHSY and CDR2 is SAAADI. The CDR3 contains 14 residues. The ends were cut back, 6 bases at V and 2 bases at J, with 11 bases in the middle.

The J gene is TRBJ2-3, the V gene TRBV20-1, with TRBD2 matching over 9 bases. V lost 3 bases to trimming and J lost 0 bases; unmatched junction nucleotides: 10. The germline V gene has CDR1 DFQATT and CDR2 SNEGSKA (reference sequence). The CDR3 is 17 residues long. The CDR3 is CSASLTRGGGSTDTQYF. The CDR3, as DNA: TGCAGTGCTAGTCTCACACGCGGGGGGGGAAGCACAGATACGCAGTATTTT.

This rearrangement joins TRBV29-1 to TRBJ2-7; 10 bases are a match to TRBD2. V lost 5 bases to trimming and J lost 2 bases; unmatched junction nucleotides: 9. CDR1 and CDR2 (germline): SQVTM, ANQGSEA. This CDR3 is 15 amino acids long. The CDR3 DNA is TGCAGCGTTCTGAAACTAGCGGGAATAACCTACGAGCAGTACTTC. Translation: CSVLKLAGITYEQYF.

The chain combines TRBV10-1 with TRBJ2-1; 8 bases line up with TRBD1. CDR1 and CDR2 from the germline V gene are WNHNN and SYGVQD (reference sequence). V was clipped by 3 bases and J by 0 bases; unmatched bases: 19. The CDR3 extends over 21 amino acids. The chain's CDR3 is CASSDDSCQGARSHSYNEQFF. CDR3 DNA sequence: TGCGCCAGCAGTGACGATTCGTGCCAGGGGGCTCGAAGTCACTCCTACAATGAGCAGTTCTTC.

This clone was detected a few times. The gene calls are TRBV19 and TRBJ2-7, with 8 nucleotides matching TRBD1. CDR1 is LNHDA, CDR2 SQIVND, per germline (reference sequence). J was trimmed by 0 bases and V by 5 bases; bases with no gene match: 3. CDR3 length: 14 residues. CDR3 nucleotide sequence: TGTGCCAGTAGTCGACAGGGGTCCTCCTACGAGCAGTACTTC. Amino acid sequence: CASSRQGSSYEQYF.

The V call is TRBV18, the J call TRBJ2-1; 8 nucleotides match TRBD2. Trimming removed 6 bases from V and 8 bases from J; junction bases left unmatched: 12. Germline assignment: CDR1 KGHSH and CDR2 LQKENI. The CDR3 is made up of 15 amino acids. Here the CDR3 DNA reads TGTGCCAGCTCCCCGGGACTAGGGGAAGGGGATGAGCAGTTCTTC. Its protein product is CASSPGLGEGDEQFF.

The V and J genes are TRBV6-1 and TRBJ2-7; 7 nucleotides line up with TRBD2. CDR1 and CDR2 (germline): MNHNS, SASEGT. Unmatched junction bases numbered 3, after V lost 3 bases and J lost 1 base. This CDR3 region has 14 residues. As DNA, the CDR3 is TGTGCCAGCAGTGATCCGGGAGGTTCCTACGAGCAGTACTTC. Residues: CASSDPGGSYEQYF.

The chain recombines TRBV7-3 with TRBJ2-1; D might be TRBD2 (6 bases). The CDR3 totals 14 residues. Germline V CDR1 and CDR2: SGHTA, FQGTGA. The ends were cut back, 0 bases at V and 8 bases at J, with 11 bases in the middle. The CDR3, as DNA: TGTGCCAGCAGCTTAACGGGGGGAGGACATGAGCAGTTCTTC. Its protein is CASSLTGGGHEQFF.

This sequence joins TRBV3-1 (or the pseudogene TRBV3-2) and TRBJ2-1; 8 nucleotides agree with TRBD2. The CDR3 covers 16 residues. Looked up from germline, CDR1 is LGHDT and CDR2 is YNNKEL (reference sequence). The V gene end was trimmed by 7 bases and the J gene end by 7 bases; junction bases not matched to a gene: 15. The CDR3 loop reads CASTERGGGSRNEQFF. The CDR3 DNA is TGTGCCAGCACCGAAAGGGGCGGGGGGAGTAGGAATGAGCAGTTCTTC.

The table lists this clone with a few counts. J is TRBJ1-2 and V is TRBV6-5, with TRBD1 matching 9 bases. The CDR3 length is 12 residues. Per the germline V gene, CDR1 is MNHEY and CDR2 is SVGAGI. The V gene end was trimmed by 8 bases and the J gene end by 7 bases; junction bases not matched to a gene: 5. The chain's CDR3 is CASSQGAGGYTF. The CDR3 DNA follows: TGTGCCAGCTCACAGGGGGCCGGTGGCTACACCTTC.

CDR3 coding DNA: TGTGCCAGCAGCTTGATCCCGGTGGGCAGCCGTGGTGGAAACACCATATATTTT. This translates into CASSLIPVGSRGGNTIYF. V usage is TRBV5-5 and J usage is TRBJ1-3; D ambiguous. The germline CDR1 and CDR2 sequences are SGHKS and YYEKEE (reference sequence). V gave up 1 base and J gave up 3 bases, with 20 bases separating them. This CDR3 contains 18 residues. The whole variable domain, remainder taken from reference TRBV5-5 and TRBJ1-3, is DAGVTQSPTHLIKTRGQQVTLRCSPISGHKSVSWYQQVLGQGPQFIFQYYEKEERGRGNFPDRFSARQFPNYSSELNVNALLLGDSALYLCASSLIPVGSRGGNTIYFGEGSWLTVV.

The genes are TRBV2 and TRBJ2-4, with D perhaps matching TRBD1 (7 bases). Deletions cut 6 bases from V and 1 base from J, with 16 bases between. Per the germline V gene, CDR1 is SNHLY and CDR2 is FYNNEI. The CDR3 has 16 residues. The CDR3 DNA reads TGTGCCAGCAGGGCGGGACAGTTGGGGGCCAAAAACATTCAGTACTTC. Its protein product is CASRAGQLGAKNIQYF.

The V and J genes are TRBV9 and TRBJ1-4, with a possible D match to TRBD1 (5 bases). Trimming pared 5 bases from V and 8 bases from J, leaving 22 bases between. The CDR3 spans 16 residues. The germline gives CDR1 SGDLS, CDR2 YYNGEE. This CDR3 is CASRGVDQGLEEKLFF. CDR3 in DNA: TGTGCCAGCAGGGGGGTAGATCAGGGACTTGAGGAAAAACTGTTTTTT.

The J gene is TRBJ2-7, the V gene TRBV14; 12 nucleotides line up with TRBD2. CDR3 length equals 16 residues. Per the germline V gene, CDR1 is SGHDN and CDR2 is FVKESK. The ends lost 4 bases at V and 0 bases at J; junction bases unmatched: 4. CDR3 nucleotide sequence: TGTGCCAGCAGCCCCCGACTAGCGGGAGTCTCCTACGAGCAGTACTTC. It translates to CASSPRLAGVSYEQYF.